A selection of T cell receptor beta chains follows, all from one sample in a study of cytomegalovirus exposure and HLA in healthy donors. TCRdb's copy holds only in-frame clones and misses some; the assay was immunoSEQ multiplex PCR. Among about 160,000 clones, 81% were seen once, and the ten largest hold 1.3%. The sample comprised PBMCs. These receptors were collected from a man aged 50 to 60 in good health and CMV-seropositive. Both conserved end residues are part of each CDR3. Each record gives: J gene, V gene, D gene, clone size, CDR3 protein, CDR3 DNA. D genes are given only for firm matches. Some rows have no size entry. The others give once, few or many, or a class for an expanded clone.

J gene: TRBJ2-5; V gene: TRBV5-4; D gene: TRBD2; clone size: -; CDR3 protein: CASSSPSGSGEETQYF; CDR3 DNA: TGTGCCAGCAGCAGTCCTAGCGGGAGTGGGGAAGAGACCCAGTACTTC
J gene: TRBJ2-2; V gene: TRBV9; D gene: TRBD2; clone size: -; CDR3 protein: CASSVAGRESEGELFF; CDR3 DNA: TGTGCCAGCAGCGTAGCTGGGAGGGAGAGCGAAGGGGAGCTGTTTTTT
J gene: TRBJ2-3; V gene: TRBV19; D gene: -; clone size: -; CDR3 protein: CASRSGIITDTQYF; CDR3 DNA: TGTGCCAGTAGGTCGGGGATAATCACAGATACGCAGTATTTT
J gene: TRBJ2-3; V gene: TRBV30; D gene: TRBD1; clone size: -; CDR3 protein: CAWSGDRATDTQYF; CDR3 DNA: TGTGCCTGGAGTGGGGACAGGGCCACAGATACGCAGTATTTT
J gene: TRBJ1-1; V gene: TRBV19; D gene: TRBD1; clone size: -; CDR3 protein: CATSGTGYKDTEAFF; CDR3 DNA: TGTGCCACCTCCGGGACAGGGTACAAGGACACTGAAGCTTTCTTT
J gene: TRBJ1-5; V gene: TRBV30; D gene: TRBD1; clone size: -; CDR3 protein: CAWSAGTGQSQPQHF; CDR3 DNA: TGTGCCTGGAGTGCAGGGACAGGCCAAAGTCAGCCCCAGCATTTT
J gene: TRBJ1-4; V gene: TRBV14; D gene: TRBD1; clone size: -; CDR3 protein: CASSLQGANEKLFF; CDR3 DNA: TGTGCCAGCAGCCTTCAGGGGGCTAATGAAAAACTGTTTTTT
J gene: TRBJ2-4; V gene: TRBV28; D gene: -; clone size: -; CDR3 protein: CASSLPGGNRDIQYF; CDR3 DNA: TGTGCCAGCAGTTTACCTGGCGGGAACCGGGACATTCAGTACTTC
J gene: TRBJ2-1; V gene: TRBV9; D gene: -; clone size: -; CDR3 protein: CASSVDVGDNEQFF; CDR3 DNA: TGTGCCAGCAGCGTAGATGTGGGAGACAATGAGCAGTTCTTC
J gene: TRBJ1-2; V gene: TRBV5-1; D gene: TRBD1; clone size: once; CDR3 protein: CASSIGTGAVYGYTF; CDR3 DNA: TGCGCCAGCAGCATCGGGACAGGGGCGGTCTATGGCTACACCTTC
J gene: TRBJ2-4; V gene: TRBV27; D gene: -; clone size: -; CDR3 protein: CASSPWTNSLAKNIQYF; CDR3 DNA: TGTGCCAGCAGTCCGTGGACAAATTCTTTAGCCAAAAACATTCAGTACTTC
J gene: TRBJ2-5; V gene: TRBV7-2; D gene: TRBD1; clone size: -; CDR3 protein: CASSLGGGTGGQETQYF; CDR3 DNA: TGTGCCAGCAGCTTAGGGGGCGGGACAGGGGGCCAAGAGACCCAGTACTTC
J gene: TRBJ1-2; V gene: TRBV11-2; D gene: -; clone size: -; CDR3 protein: CASSLDFGGYTF; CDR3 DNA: TGTGCCAGCAGCTTAGATTTCGGTGGCTACACCTTC
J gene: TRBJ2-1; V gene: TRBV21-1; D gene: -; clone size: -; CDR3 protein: CASSRATGGSNEQFF; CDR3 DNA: TGTGCCAGCAGCAGGGCGACAGGGGGCAGCAATGAGCAGTTCTTC
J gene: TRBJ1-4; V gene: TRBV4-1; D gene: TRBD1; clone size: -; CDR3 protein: CASSQDPPGTGTEKLFF; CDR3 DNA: TGCGCCAGCAGCCAAGATCCCCCGGGGACAGGGACGGAAAAACTGTTTTTT
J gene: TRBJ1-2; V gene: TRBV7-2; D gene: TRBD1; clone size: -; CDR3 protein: CASSLGDRGNYGYTF; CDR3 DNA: TGTGCCAGCAGCTTAGGAGACAGGGGTAACTATGGCTACACCTTC
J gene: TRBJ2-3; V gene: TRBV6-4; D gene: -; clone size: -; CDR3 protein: CASSGSRLGAQYF; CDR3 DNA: TGTGCCAGCAGTGGCTCCCGACTAGGGGCGCAGTATTTT
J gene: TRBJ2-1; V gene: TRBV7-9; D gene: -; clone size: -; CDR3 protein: CASSPAGGQQRYNEQFF; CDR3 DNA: TGTGCCAGCAGCCCCGCGGGGGGACAGCAAAGATACAATGAGCAGTTCTTC
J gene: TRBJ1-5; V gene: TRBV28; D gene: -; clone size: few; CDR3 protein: CASSFYRDSNQPQHF; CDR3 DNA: TGTGCCAGCAGTTTTTACAGGGACAGCAATCAGCCCCAGCATTTT
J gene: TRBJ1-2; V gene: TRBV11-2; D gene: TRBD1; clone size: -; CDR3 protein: CASSFGQGHYGYTF; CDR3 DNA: TGTGCCAGCAGCTTTGGACAGGGCCACTATGGCTACACCTTC
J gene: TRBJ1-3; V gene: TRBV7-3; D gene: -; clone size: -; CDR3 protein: CASSLAVGNTIYF; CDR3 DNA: TGTGCCAGCAGCTTGGCAGTCGGAAACACCATATATTTT
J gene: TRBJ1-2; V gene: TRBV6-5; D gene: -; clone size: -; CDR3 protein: CASSYSAGARYGYTF; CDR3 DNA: TGTGCCAGCAGTTACTCGGCAGGGGCCCGCTATGGCTACACCTTC
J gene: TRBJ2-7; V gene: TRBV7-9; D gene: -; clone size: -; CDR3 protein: CASSQWGGHEQYF; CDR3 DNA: TGTGCCAGCAGCCAGTGGGGGGGCCACGAGCAGTACTTC
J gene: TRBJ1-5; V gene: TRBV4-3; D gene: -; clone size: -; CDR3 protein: CASSPTRVGQPQHF; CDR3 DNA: TGCGCCAGCAGTCCTACGCGGGTGGGTCAGCCCCAGCATTTT
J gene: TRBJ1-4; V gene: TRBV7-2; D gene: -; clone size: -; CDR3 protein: CASSLRQGSEKLFF; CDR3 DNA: TGTGCCAGCAGCTTAAGGCAGGGATCCGAAAAACTGTTTTTT
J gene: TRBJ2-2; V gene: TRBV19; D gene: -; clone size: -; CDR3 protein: CASRVQGSNTGELFF; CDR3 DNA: TGTGCCAGTAGGGTGCAGGGGTCGAACACCGGGGAGCTGTTTTTT
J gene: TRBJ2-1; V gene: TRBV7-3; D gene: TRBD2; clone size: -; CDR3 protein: CASSPPPWGREGLDNEQFF; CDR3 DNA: TGTGCCAGCAGCCCCCCCCCATGGGGGCGGGAGGGCCTCGACAATGAGCAGTTCTTC
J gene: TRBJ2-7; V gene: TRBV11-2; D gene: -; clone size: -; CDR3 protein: CASSSPPGSIYEQYF; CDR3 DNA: TGTGCCAGCAGCTCCCCCCCGGGGTCTATCTACGAGCAGTACTTC